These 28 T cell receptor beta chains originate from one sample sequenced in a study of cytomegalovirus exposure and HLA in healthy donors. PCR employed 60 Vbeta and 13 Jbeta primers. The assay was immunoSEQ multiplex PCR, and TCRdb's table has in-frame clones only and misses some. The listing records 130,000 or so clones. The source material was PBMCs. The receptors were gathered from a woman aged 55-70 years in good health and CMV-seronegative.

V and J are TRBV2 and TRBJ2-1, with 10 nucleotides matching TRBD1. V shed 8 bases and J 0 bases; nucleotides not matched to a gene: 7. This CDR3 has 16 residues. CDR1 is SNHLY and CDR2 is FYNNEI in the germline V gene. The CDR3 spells CASDRGLRSSYNEQFF. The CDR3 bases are TGTGCCAGCGACAGGGGGCTTCGAAGCTCCTACAATGAGCAGTTCTTC.

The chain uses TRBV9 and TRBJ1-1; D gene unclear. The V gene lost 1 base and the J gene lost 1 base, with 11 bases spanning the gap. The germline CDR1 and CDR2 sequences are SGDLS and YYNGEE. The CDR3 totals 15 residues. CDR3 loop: CASSVWPEGNTEAFF. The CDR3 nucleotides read TGTGCCAGCAGCGTATGGCCTGAGGGGAACACTGAAGCTTTCTTT.

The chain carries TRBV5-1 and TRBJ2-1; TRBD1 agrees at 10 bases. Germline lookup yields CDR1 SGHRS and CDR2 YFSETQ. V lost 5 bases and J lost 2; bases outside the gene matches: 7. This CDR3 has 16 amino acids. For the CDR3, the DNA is TGCGCCAGCAGACCAATAGGACAGGGGGCCTACAATGAGCAGTTCTTC. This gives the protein CASRPIGQGAYNEQFF.

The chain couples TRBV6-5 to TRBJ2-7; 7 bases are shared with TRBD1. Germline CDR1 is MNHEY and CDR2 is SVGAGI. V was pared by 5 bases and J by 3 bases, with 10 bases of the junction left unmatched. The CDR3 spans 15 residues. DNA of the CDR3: TGTGCCAGCAGTCCTTCGCCGGGACAGAGCTACGAGCAGTACTTC. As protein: CASSPSPGQSYEQYF.

Written as DNA, the CDR3 is TGCGCCAGCAGCTTGCGAAATCCGGGAGGCTATAATTCACCCCTCCACTTT. This codes for CASSLRNPGGYNSPLHF. The genes are TRBV5-1 and TRBJ1-6; no clear D gene. This CDR3 is built from 17 residues. V was cut by 1 base and J by 3 bases, with 14 bases left in between. Germline V CDR1 and CDR2: SGHRS, YFSETQ.

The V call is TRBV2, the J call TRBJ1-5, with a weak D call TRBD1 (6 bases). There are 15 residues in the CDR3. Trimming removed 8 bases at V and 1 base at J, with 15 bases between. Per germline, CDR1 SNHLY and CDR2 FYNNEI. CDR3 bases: TGTGCCAGCGAAGAGGACAGCGTGAGCAATCAGCCCCAGCATTTT. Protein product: CASEEDSVSNQPQHF.

CDR3 nucleotides: TGTGCCAACAAATTGGGACAGGGGGATGGCTACACCTTC. Translation: CANKLGQGDGYTF. This rearrangement joins TRBV2 to TRBJ1-2, with 11 bases aligning to TRBD1. The germline V gene has CDR1 SNHLY and CDR2 FYNNEI. The CDR3 covers 13 residues. The junction had 7 bases not matched to a gene; V was cut back by 10 bases and J by 6 bases.

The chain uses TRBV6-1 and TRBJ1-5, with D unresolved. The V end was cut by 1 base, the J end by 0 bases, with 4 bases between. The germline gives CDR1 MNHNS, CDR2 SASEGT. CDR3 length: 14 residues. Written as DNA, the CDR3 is TGTGCCAGCAGTGAAGGTTATAGCAATCAGCCCCAGCATTTT. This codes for CASSEGYSNQPQHF.

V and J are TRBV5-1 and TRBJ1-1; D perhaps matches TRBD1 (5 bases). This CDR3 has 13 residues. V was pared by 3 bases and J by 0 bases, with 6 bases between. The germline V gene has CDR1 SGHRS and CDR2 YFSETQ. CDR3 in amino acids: CASSSTVNTEAFF. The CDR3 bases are TGCGCCAGCAGCTCGACAGTGAACACTGAAGCTTTCTTT.

CDR3 sequence reads: CASSQPLAGGLYEQYF. CDR3 DNA sequence: TGCGCCAGCAGCCAACCACTAGCGGGGGGTTTGTACGAGCAGTACTTC. V and J are TRBV4-1 and TRBJ2-7, with TRBD2 identical over 12 bases. CDR1 and CDR2 from the germline V gene are MGHRA and YSYEKL. This CDR3 spans 16 amino acids. V dropped 2 bases and J dropped 4; count of bases not matched to a gene: 6.

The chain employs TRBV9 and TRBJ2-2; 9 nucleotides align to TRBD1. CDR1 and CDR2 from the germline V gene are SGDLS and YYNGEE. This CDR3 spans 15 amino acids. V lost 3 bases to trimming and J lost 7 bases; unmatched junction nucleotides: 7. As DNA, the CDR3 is TGTGCCAGCAGCGCCACAGGGGGCGCGGGCGGGGAGCTGTTTTTT. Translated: CASSATGGAGGELFF.

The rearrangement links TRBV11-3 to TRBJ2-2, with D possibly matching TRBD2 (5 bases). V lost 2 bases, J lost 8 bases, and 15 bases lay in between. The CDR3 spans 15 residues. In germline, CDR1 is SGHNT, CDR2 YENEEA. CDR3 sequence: CASSLRGPEAGELFF. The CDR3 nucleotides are TGTGCCAGCAGCTTACGAGGGCCCGAGGCGGGGGAGCTGTTTTTT.

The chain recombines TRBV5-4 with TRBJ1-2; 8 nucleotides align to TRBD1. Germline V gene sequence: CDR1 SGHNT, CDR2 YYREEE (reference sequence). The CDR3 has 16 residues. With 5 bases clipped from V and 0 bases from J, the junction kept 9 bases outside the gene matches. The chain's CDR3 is CASRWDPTGANYGYTF. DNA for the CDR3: TGTGCCAGCAGATGGGACCCGACAGGGGCTAACTATGGCTACACCTTC.

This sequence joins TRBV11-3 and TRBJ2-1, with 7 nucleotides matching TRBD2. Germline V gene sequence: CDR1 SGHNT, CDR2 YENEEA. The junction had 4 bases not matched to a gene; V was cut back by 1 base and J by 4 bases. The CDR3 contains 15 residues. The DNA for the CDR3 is TGTGCCAGCAGCTTAGCGGGAGGTGGATACAATGAGCAGTTCTTC. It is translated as CASSLAGGGYNEQFF.

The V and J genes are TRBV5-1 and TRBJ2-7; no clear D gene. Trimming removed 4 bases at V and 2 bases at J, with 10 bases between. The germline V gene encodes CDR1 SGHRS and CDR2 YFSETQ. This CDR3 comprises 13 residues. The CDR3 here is CASSQQTTYEQYF. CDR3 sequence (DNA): TGCGCCAGCAGCCAACAGACGACCTACGAGCAGTACTTC.

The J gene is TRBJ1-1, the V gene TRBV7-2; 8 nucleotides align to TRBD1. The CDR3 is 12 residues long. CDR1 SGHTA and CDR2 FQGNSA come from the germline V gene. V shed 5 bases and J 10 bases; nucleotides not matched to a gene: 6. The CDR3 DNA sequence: TGTGCCAGCAGCATGGACAGGGTTCGAGCTTTCTTT. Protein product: CASSMDRVRAFF.

The CDR3 nucleotides are TGTGCCAGCTCGGGGGGACAGGGAGTCAATCAGCCCCAGCATTTT. Translating gives CASSGGQGVNQPQHF. The genes are TRBV18 and TRBJ1-5, with 9 bases identical to TRBD1. The V segment lost 6 bases and the J segment 3 bases; nucleotides outside the gene matches: 6. Per the germline V gene, CDR1 is KGHSH and CDR2 is LQKENI. The CDR3 sequence is 15 residues long.

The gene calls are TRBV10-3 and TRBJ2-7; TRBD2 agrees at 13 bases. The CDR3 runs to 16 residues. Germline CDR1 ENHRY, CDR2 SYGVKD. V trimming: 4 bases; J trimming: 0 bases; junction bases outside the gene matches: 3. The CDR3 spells CAISGGLAGLSYEQYF. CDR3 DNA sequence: TGTGCCATCAGTGGGGGACTAGCGGGACTCTCCTACGAGCAGTACTTC.

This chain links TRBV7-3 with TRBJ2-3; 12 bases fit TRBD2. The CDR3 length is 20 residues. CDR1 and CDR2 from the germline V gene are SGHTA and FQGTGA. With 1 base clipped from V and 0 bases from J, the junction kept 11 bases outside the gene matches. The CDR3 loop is CASSLRLAGGHTPSTDTQYF. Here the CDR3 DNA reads TGTGCCAGCAGCTTAAGGCTAGCGGGGGGGCATACTCCTAGCACAGATACGCAGTATTTT.

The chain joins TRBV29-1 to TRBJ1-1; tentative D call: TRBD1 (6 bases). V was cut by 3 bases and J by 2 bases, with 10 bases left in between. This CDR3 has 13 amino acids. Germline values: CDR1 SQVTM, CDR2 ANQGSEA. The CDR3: CSVEWGLNTEAFF. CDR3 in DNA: TGCAGCGTTGAGTGGGGGCTCAACACTGAAGCTTTCTTT.

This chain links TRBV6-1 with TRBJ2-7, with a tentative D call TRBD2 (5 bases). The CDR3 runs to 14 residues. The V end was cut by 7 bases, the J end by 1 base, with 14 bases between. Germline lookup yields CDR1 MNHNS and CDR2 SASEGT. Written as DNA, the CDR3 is TGTGCCAGCACACGGGGAGAAGCGTCCTACGAGCAGTACTTC. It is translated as CASTRGEASYEQYF.

CDR3: CASSYSSSGSYEQYF. The CDR3 DNA follows: TGTGCCAGCAGTTACTCGTCTAGCGGGAGTTACGAGCAGTACTTC. This rearrangement joins TRBV6-5 to TRBJ2-7; 10 bases map to TRBD2. J lost 4 bases, V lost 0 bases, and 3 bases had no gene match. Germline CDR1 and CDR2: MNHEY and SVGAGI. The CDR3 runs to 15 residues.

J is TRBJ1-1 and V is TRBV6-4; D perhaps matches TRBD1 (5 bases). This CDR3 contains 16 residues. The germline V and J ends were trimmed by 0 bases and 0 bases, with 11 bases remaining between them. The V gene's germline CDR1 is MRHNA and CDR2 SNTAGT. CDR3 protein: CASSDSDGHLNTEAFF. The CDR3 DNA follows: TGTGCCAGCAGTGACTCCGATGGACATCTGAACACTGAAGCTTTCTTT.

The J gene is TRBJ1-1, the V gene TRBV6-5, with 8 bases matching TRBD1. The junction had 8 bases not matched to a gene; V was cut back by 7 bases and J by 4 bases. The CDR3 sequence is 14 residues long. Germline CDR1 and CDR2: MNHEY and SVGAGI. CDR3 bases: TGTGCCAGCAAGATTGGACAGGGATTCACTGAAGCTTTCTTT. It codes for CASKIGQGFTEAFF.

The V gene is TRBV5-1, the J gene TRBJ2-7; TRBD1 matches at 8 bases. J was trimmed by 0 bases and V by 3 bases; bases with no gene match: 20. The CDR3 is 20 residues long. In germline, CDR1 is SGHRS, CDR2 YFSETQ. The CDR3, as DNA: TGCGCCAGCAGCTCCTTAAGACCCGGGACAGGTCCAAGGAGCTCCTACGAGCAGTACTTC. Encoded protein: CASSSLRPGTGPRSSYEQYF.

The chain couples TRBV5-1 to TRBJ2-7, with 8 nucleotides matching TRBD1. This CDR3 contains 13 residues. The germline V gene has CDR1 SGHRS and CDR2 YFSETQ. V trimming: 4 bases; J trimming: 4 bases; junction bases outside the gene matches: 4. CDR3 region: CASSADRGYEQYF. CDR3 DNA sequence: TGCGCCAGCAGCGCTGACAGGGGTTACGAGCAGTACTTC.

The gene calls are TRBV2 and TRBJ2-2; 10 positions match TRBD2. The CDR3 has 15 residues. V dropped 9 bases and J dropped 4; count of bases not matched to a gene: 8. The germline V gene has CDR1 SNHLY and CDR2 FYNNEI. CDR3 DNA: TGTGCCAGTCAGTTACTAGCGGGGAGCACCGGGGAGCTGTTTTTT. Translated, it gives CASQLLAGSTGELFF.

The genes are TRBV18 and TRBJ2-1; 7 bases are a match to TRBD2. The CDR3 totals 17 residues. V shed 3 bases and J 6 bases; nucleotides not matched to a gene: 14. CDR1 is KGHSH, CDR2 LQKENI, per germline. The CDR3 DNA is TGTGCCAGCTCACCTCGAGCGGGACTGAAGCCTCTCAATGAGCAGTTCTTC. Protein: CASSPRAGLKPLNEQFF.